This entry lists 27 T cell receptor beta chains sequenced from one sample in a study of blood T cell repertoires in COVID-19 (dated by TCRdb to about 2020). Libraries were prepared through the immunoSEQ multiplex PCR assay. As stored in TCRdb, this immuneACCESS dataset retains in-frame rearrangements with V and J assigned. A fraction of the clones does not appear; measured against another copy, unresolved V genes explain less than half of the discrepancy, and the remainder lacks a known reason. The sample contains about 300,000 clones, roughly 87% of them found a single time. The ten most abundant clones make up about an eighth of the sample. Sequencing was performed on peripheral blood. These TCRs come from a human donor in a cohort sampled during active COVID-19.

This chain uses TRBV19 with TRBJ2-2; 9 bases match TRBD1. The CDR3 totals 15 residues. The germline CDR1 and CDR2 sequences are LNHDA and SQIVND (reference sequence). J gave up 2 bases and V 5 bases, and 3 bases lay outside the gene matches. This chain's CDR3 is CASSRDRANTGELFF. The CDR3 DNA follows: TGTGCCAGTAGTCGGGACAGGGCTAACACCGGGGAGCTGTTTTTT.

The chain has TRBV7-6 and TRBJ2-1; weak D call: TRBD2 (5 bases). Trimming left V 0 bases short and J 4 bases short, with 10 bases between. The CDR3 extends over 15 amino acids. Germline CDR1 SGHVS, CDR2 FNYEAQ. The DNA of the CDR3 is TGTGCCAGCAGCTTAGCTTCCGGCGGGTACAATGAGCAGTTCTTC. Translated: CASSLASGGYNEQFF.

The J gene is TRBJ1-4, the V gene TRBV3-1 (or the pseudogene TRBV3-2), with D possibly matching TRBD1 (5 bases). The CDR3 totals 14 residues. The V gene lost 3 bases and the J gene lost 8 bases, with 13 bases spanning the gap. CDR1 and CDR2 from the germline V gene are LGHDT and YNNKEL (reference sequence). The CDR3 bases are TGTGCCAGCAGCCAGGGGCGCGCATCCGAAAAACTGTTTTTT. Its translation: CASSQGRASEKLFF.

The chain is built from TRBV3-1 (or the pseudogene TRBV3-2) and TRBJ2-3; tentative D call: TRBD2 (6 bases). The CDR3 extends over 16 amino acids. Between the trimmed V and J ends, which lost 0 bases and 6 bases, there was a span of 16 bases. Germline CDR1 reads LGHDT; CDR2 reads YNNKEL (reference sequence). CDR3 loop: CASSQDAGLGSDTQYF. DNA for the CDR3: TGTGCCAGCAGCCAAGACGCGGGGCTGGGGTCCGATACGCAGTATTTT.

This clone has a single count. V gene TRBV7-9 combines with J gene TRBJ2-7; no clear D. With 2 bases removed from V and 2 bases from J, the gap between germline ends came to 10 bases. The CDR3 is made up of 14 amino acids. CDR1 and CDR2 from the germline V gene are SEHNR and FQNEAQ (reference sequence). DNA of the CDR3: TGTGCCAGCAGCTTAAACAGCCAAGCCTACGAGCAGTACTTC. Translating gives CASSLNSQAYEQYF. Drawing the rest from reference TRBV7-9 and TRBJ2-7, the complete variable domain is DTGVSQNPRHKITKRGQNVTFRCDPISEHNRLYWYRQTLGQGPEFLTYFQNEAQLEKSRLLSDRFSAERPKGSFSTLEIQRTEQGDSAMYLCASSLNSQAYEQYFGPGTRLTVT.

The V gene is TRBV7-6, the J gene TRBJ1-3; D is undetermined. The CDR3 covers 13 residues. Trimming left V 5 bases short and J 12 bases short, with 17 bases between. Germline V gives CDR1 SGHVS, CDR2 FNYEAQ. This chain's CDR3 is CASSTQSPSDIYF. In nucleotides, the CDR3 is TGTGCCAGCAGCACCCAGTCCCCGTCTGACATATATTTT.

V is TRBV20-1 and J is TRBJ1-6, with TRBD1 identical over 10 bases. In germline, CDR1 is DFQATT, CDR2 SNEGSKA (reference sequence). The CDR3 consists of 14 residues. The V segment lost 3 bases and the J segment 10 bases; nucleotides outside the gene matches: 6. CDR3 sequence (DNA): TGCAGTGCTAGTGGTGGGACAGGGGTGTCACCCCTCCACTTT. Its translation: CSASGGTGVSPLHF.

This chain joins TRBV27 and TRBJ2-3, with 12 bases identical to TRBD2. CDR1 MNHEY and CDR2 SMNVEV come from the germline V gene (reference sequence). The V and J ends lost 1 base and 5 bases, in that order; junction bases with no gene match: 7. This CDR3 contains 17 residues. CDR3 protein: CASSLFTSGRRRDTQYF. CDR3 DNA sequence: TGTGCCAGCAGTTTATTTACTAGCGGGAGGAGGAGAGATACGCAGTATTTT.

The chain combines TRBV19 with TRBJ2-7, with 12 positions matching TRBD2. With 4 bases clipped from V and 6 bases from J, the junction kept 7 bases outside the gene matches. The CDR3 covers 15 residues. CDR1 and CDR2 from the germline V gene are LNHDA and SQIVND (reference sequence). CDR3 DNA: TGTGCCAGTAGTACTTGGACTAGCGGGATACTCGAGCAGTACTTC. This gives the protein CASSTWTSGILEQYF.

The rearrangement joins TRBV12-5 to TRBJ2-7; 7 bases are shared with TRBD2. The J segment lost 1 base and the V segment lost 5 bases, leaving 2 bases of the junction unmatched. This CDR3 has 13 amino acids. In germline, CDR1 is LGHNT, CDR2 FRNRAP. This CDR3 is CASGRAGSYEQYF. The CDR3 nucleotides are TGTGCTAGTGGTCGAGCGGGATCCTACGAGCAGTACTTC.

This rearrangement joins TRBV5-5 to TRBJ2-2; D is perhaps TRBD1 (6 bases). CDR3 length: 13 amino acids. CDR1 is SGHKS and CDR2 is YYEKEE in the germline V gene (reference sequence). V gave up 4 bases and J gave up 7 bases, with 11 bases separating them. The CDR3 loop is CASSTEGVGELFF. DNA of the CDR3: TGTGCCAGCAGCACTGAGGGGGTCGGGGAGCTGTTTTTT.

The chain employs TRBV5-6 and TRBJ1-1, with D hard to call. The CDR3 length is 11 residues. Trimming took off 5 bases at V and 0 bases at J, with 2 bases between the two ends. Per the germline V gene, CDR1 is SGHDT and CDR2 is YYEEEE. CDR3 loop: CASSMNTEAFF. DNA of the CDR3: TGTGCCAGCAGTATGAACACTGAAGCTTTCTTT. The complete variable domain, with remaining parts taken from reference TRBV5-6 and TRBJ1-1, reads DAGVTQSPTHLIKTRGQQVTLRCSPKSGHDTVSWYQQALGQGPQFIFQYYEEEERQRGNFPDRFSGHQFPNYSSELNVNALLLGDSALYLCASSMNTEAFFGQGTRLTVV.

This clone was observed a handful of times. The V and J genes are TRBV10-2 and TRBJ1-5; no clear D gene. The CDR3 is 15 residues long. Looked up from germline, CDR1 is WSHSY and CDR2 is SAAADI. Trimming removed 0 bases from V and 9 bases from J, with 15 bases in between. The CDR3 protein is CASSESPAGLGPQHF. CDR3 nucleotides: TGCGCCAGCAGTGAGTCGCCGGCAGGATTAGGGCCCCAGCATTTT.

The chain couples TRBV29-1 to TRBJ2-1; a possible D gene is TRBD1 (6 bases). CDR1 and CDR2 (germline): SQVTM, ANQGSEA. The CDR3 runs to 11 residues. The DNA for the CDR3 is TGCAGTGCCGGCAGGGGCAATGAGCAGTTCTTC. It translates to CSAGRGNEQFF.

As to this clone: Other DNA sequences in this specimen translate into the identical CDR3. The chain joins TRBV7-3 to TRBJ2-1; 8 bases map to TRBD2. V lost 4 bases, J lost 4 bases, and 6 bases stayed unmatched. Germline V gene lookup returns CDR1 SGHTA and CDR2 FQGTGA. The CDR3 totals 15 residues. The CDR3 nucleotides are TGTGCCAGCAGCTCAACTAGCGGACCGTACAATGAGCAGTTCTTC. It yields the protein CASSSTSGPYNEQFF.

V is TRBV10-3 and J is TRBJ2-5, with D uncertain. This CDR3 spans 14 amino acids. V was cut by 6 bases and J by 2 bases, with 13 bases left in between. From germline, CDR1 is ENHRY and CDR2 SYGVKD. CDR3 residues: CAIRSSIAQETQYF. Written as DNA, the CDR3 is TGTGCCATCAGATCTTCTATCGCTCAAGAGACCCAGTACTTC.

CDR3 nucleotides: TGTGCCAGCAGGTCGGACAGCGGGATAAATTCACCCCTCCACTTT. Protein sequence: CASRSDSGINSPLHF. The genes are TRBV25-1 and TRBJ1-6; the D gene is possibly TRBD1 (6 bases). This CDR3 comprises 15 residues. Looked up from germline, CDR1 is MGHDK and CDR2 is SYGVNS. Trimming pared 6 bases from V and 7 bases from J, leaving 16 bases between. Together with reference TRBV25-1 and TRBJ1-6, the CDR3 gives the full variable domain: EADIYQTPRYLVIGTGKKITLECSQTMGHDKMYWYQQDPGMELHLIHYSYGVNSTEKGDLSSESTVSRIRTEHFPLTLESARPSHTSQYLCASRSDSGINSPLHFGNGTRLTVT.

The chain joins TRBV28 to TRBJ2-4; TRBD2 might be the D (5 bases). The CDR3 extends over 15 amino acids. V lost 2 bases and J 1 base, leaving 9 bases between the germline ends. Germline CDR1 and CDR2: MDHEN and SYDVKM. CDR3 amino acids: CASSLSWRAKNIQYF. DNA for the CDR3: TGTGCCAGCAGTTTAAGCTGGAGGGCCAAAAACATTCAGTACTTC.

J is TRBJ1-4 and V is TRBV7-2, with TRBD1 matching over 9 bases. This CDR3 comprises 16 residues. V trimming: 5 bases; J trimming: 8 bases; junction bases outside the gene matches: 12. Per the germline V gene, CDR1 is SGHTA and CDR2 is FQGNSA. The CDR3: CASSLNSGTGYEKLFF. DNA for the CDR3: TGTGCCAGCAGCCTAAATTCCGGGACAGGGTACGAAAAACTGTTTTTT. The full variable domain, in which reference TRBV7-2 and TRBJ1-4 provide the parts outside the CDR3, is GAGVSQSPSNKVTEKGKDVELRCDPISGHTALYWYRQSLGQGLEFLIYFQGNSAPDKSGLPSDRFSAERTGGSVSTLTIQRTQQEDSAVYLCASSLNSGTGYEKLFFGSGTQLSVL.

The CDR3: CATSDTDQPQHF. Written as DNA, the CDR3 is TGTGCCACCTCGGACACAGATCAGCCCCAGCATTTT. The rearrangement joins TRBV24-1 to TRBJ1-5; the D gene is possibly TRBD1 (5 bases). This CDR3 is built from 12 residues. V lost 9 bases and J 5 bases, leaving 10 bases between the germline ends. Per germline, CDR1 KGHDR and CDR2 SFDVKD.

This chain connects TRBV18 to TRBJ2-6; D unresolved. CDR1 KGHSH and CDR2 LQKENI come from the germline V gene. The V and J ends lost 3 bases and 2 bases respectively, with 8 bases between them. The CDR3 contains 15 residues. CDR3 nucleotides: TGTGCCAGCTCACCGTCACAACCTGGGGCCAACGTCCTGACTTTC. This sequence encodes CASSPSQPGANVLTF.

The CDR3 DNA reads as TGTGCCAGCAGCTTGAGAGAGGCCGGGGAGCTGTTTTTT. Translation: CASSLREAGELFF. The chain uses TRBV5-6 and TRBJ2-2; no reliable D call. The CDR3 extends over 13 amino acids. Per the germline V gene, CDR1 is SGHDT and CDR2 is YYEEEE. The ends were cut back, 1 base at V and 6 bases at J, with 7 bases in the middle.

This chain connects TRBV2 to TRBJ2-3; perhaps TRBD2 as D (5 bases). The CDR3 spans 15 residues. V lost 1 base and J 6 bases, leaving 14 bases between the germline ends. Per the germline V gene, CDR1 is SNHLY and CDR2 is FYNNEI. The DNA of the CDR3 is TGTGCCAGCAGTGAAGAGTGGCTAGCAAATGATACGCAGTATTTT. Its protein is CASSEEWLANDTQYF.

This clone is a singleton in its sample. This chain links TRBV3-1 (or the pseudogene TRBV3-2) with TRBJ1-6, with D perhaps TRBD1 (5 bases). Trimming left V 1 base short and J 6 bases short, with 13 bases between. Germline loops: CDR1 LGHDT, CDR2 YNNKEL (reference sequence). This CDR3 is built from 16 residues. CDR3 amino acids: CASSQVGGARNSPLHF. CDR3 sequence (DNA): TGTGCCAGCAGCCAAGTCGGGGGTGCCCGTAATTCACCCCTCCACTTT.

The rearrangement links TRBV27 to TRBJ1-1, with TRBD1 matching 8 bases. The CDR3 has 15 residues. V gave up 2 bases and J gave up 2 bases; unmatched junction bases: 4. Per germline, CDR1 MNHEY and CDR2 SMNVEV (reference sequence). The CDR3 DNA reads as TGTGCCAGCAGTTTACAGGGGGCGGCTAACACTGAAGCTTTCTTT. This gives the protein CASSLQGAANTEAFF.

The chain combines TRBV4-3 with TRBJ2-2; D not certain. Trimming pared 4 bases from V and 4 bases from J, leaving 16 bases between. Germline CDR1 LGHNA, CDR2 YSLEER. The CDR3 loop spans 16 amino acids. The CDR3 DNA reads as TGCGCCAGCAGCCCAAACTCGGGTCTCCTCACCGGGGAGCTGTTTTTT. Amino acid sequence: CASSPNSGLLTGELFF.

This chain links TRBV24-1 with TRBJ2-7; D is unresolved. Trimming took 6 bases from V and 1 from J, leaving 12 bases between them. Germline assignment: CDR1 KGHDR and CDR2 SFDVKD. The CDR3 sequence is 14 residues long. CDR3 loop: CATSPGSGSYEQYF. DNA for the CDR3: TGTGCCACCAGTCCAGGATCTGGGTCCTACGAGCAGTACTTC.